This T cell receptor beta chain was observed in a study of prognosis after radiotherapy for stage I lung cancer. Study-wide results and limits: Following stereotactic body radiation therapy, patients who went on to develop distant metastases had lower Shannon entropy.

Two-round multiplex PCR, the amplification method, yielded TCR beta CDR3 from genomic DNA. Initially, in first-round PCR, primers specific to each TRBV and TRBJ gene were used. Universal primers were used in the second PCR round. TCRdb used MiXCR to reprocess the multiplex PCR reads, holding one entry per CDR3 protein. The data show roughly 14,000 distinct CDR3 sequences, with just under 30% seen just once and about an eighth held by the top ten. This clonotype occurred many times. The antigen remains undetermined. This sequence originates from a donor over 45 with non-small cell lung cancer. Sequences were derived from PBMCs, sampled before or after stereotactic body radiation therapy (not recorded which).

The CDR3, as DNA: TGTGCCAGCAGTTACGGTAGAGAATATGGCTACACCTTC. Translating gives CASSYGREYGYTF. The chain couples TRBV6-2 or TRBV6-3 to TRBJ1-2; D gene uncertain. CDR1 is MNHEY and CDR2 is SVGEGT in the germline V gene. The CDR3 runs to 13 residues. V lost 2 bases and J 5 bases, leaving 9 bases between the germline ends.